This T cell receptor (beta chain) is drawn from a study of cytomegalovirus exposure and HLA in healthy donors. This table comes from immunoSEQ multiplex PCR, and its TCRdb copy is limited to in-frame clones, with some not included. The sample includes some 210,000 clones, around 86% seen only once; the top ten take roughly 2%. This clone has more than one count but fewer than ten. Antigen unknown. Study-wide findings and caveats: Subsequent analysis found a tendency for first-cohort TCR clusters to co-occur within the 95 to 150 validation repertoires. The study put 150 to 200 TCR beta chains on its list as cytomegalovirus-associated.

The validation cohort, a group of around 120 subjects, included the donors and was separate from the approximately 650-subject first cohort. The V gene lost 0 bases and the J gene lost 9 bases, with 15 bases spanning the gap. The length of the CDR3 is 14 residues. The germline CDR1 and CDR2 sequences are GTSNPN and SVGIG (reference sequence). V and J are TRBV30 and TRBJ2-1; D possibly corresponds to TRBD1 (6 bases). The sample taken for sequencing was PBMCs. This clonotype originated in a woman aged 18 to 35 in good health and CMV-seropositive. In DNA form, the CDR3 reads TGTGCCTGGAGTGTAGGACAGTTGGTGGCTGAGCAGTTCTTC. It translates to CAWSVGQLVAEQFF.